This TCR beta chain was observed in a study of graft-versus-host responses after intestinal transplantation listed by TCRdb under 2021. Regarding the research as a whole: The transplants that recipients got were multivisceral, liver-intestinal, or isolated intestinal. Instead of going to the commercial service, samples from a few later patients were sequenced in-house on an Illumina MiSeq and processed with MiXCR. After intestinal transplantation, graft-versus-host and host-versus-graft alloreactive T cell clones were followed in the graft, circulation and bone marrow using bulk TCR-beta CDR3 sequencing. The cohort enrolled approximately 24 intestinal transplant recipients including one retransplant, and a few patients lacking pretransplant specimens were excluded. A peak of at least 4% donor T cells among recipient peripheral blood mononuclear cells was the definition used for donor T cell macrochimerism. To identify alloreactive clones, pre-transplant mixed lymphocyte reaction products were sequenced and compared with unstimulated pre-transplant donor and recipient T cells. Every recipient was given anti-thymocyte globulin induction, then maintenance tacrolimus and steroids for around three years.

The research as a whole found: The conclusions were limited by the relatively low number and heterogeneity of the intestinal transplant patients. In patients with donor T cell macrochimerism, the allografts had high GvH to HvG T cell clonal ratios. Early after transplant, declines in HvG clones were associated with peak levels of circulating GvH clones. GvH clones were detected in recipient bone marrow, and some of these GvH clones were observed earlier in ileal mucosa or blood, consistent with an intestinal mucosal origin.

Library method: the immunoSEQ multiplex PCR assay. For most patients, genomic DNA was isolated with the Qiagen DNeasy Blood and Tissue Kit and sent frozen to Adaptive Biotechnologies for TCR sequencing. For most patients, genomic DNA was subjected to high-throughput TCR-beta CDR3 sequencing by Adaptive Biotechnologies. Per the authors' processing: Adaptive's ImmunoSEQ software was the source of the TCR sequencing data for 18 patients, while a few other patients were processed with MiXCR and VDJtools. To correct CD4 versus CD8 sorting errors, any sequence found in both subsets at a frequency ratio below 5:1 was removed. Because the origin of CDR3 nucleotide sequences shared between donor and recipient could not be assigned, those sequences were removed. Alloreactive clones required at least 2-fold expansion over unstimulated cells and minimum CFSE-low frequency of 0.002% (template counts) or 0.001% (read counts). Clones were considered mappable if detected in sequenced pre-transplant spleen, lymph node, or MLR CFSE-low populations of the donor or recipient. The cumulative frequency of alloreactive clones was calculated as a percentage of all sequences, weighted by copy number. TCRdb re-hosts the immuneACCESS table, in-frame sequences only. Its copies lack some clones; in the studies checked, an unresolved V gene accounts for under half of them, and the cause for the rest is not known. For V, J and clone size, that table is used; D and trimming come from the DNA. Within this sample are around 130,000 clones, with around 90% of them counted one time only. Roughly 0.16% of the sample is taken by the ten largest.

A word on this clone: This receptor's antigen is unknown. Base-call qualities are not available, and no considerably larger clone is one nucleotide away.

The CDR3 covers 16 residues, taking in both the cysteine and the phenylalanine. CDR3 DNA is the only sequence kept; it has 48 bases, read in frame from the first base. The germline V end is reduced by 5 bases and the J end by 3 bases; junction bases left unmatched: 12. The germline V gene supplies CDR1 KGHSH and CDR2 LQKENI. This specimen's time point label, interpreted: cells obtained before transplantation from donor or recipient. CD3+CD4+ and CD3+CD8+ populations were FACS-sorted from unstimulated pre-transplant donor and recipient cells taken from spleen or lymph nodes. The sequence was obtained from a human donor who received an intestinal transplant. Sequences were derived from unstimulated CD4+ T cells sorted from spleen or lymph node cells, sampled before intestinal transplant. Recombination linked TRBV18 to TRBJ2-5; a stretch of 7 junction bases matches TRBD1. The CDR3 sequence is CASSSQPDRVEETQYF. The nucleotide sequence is TGTGCCAGCTCATCCCAACCTGACAGGGTTGAAGAGACCCAGTACTTC. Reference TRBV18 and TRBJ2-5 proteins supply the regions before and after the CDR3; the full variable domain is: NAGVMQNPRHLVRRRGQEARLRCSPMKGHSHVYWYRQLPEEGLKFMVYLQKENIIDESGMPKERFSAEFPKEGPSILRIQQVVRGDSAAYFCASSSQPDRVEETQYFGPGTRLLVL.